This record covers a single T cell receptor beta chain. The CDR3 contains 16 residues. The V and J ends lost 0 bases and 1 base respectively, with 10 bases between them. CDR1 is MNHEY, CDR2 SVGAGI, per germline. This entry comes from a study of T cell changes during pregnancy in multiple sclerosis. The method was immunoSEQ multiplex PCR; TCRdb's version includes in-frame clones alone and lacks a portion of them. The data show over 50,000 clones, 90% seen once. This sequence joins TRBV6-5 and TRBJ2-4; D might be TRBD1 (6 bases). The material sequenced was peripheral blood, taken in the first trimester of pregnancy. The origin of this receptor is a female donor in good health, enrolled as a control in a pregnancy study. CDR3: CASSYSTQGAKNIQYF. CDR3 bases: TGTGCCAGCAGTTACTCGACGCAGGGGGCCAAAAACATTCAGTACTTC.